This TCR beta chain was recovered during a study of cytomegalovirus exposure and HLA in healthy donors. Study-level information: A data release that came early held tens of millions of unique TCRs from HLA-typed donors. Findings of the study overall: In vitro experiments confirmed that three CMV-associated chains were specific for CMV antigens.

The CDR3 length is 14 residues. Germline assignment: CDR1 MNHEY and CDR2 SVGAGI. Unmatched junction bases numbered 7, after V lost 5 bases and J lost 4 bases. A multiplex PCR was run with 60 Vbeta primers and 13 Jbeta primers. Original handling: Around 9.9 million shared chains were among the approximately 76 million unique TCR beta chains that a later analysis counted. Clones were read by immunoSEQ multiplex PCR, and TCRdb kept only the in-frame ones, dropping some. That table gives V, J and clone size, and the DNA gave D and trimming. The data hold about 250,000 clones, with over 90% observed a single time. As for this clone: The antigen remains unidentified.

This receptor was identified in a girl aged 2-15 years in good health and CMV-seronegative. This chain links TRBV6-5 with TRBJ1-2, with 7 bases aligning to TRBD1. The sample comprised PBMCs. The CDR3 DNA sequence: TGTGCCAGCAGTAGAAGACAGGGTCTCTATGGCTACACCTTC. Its translation is CASSRRQGLYGYTF.